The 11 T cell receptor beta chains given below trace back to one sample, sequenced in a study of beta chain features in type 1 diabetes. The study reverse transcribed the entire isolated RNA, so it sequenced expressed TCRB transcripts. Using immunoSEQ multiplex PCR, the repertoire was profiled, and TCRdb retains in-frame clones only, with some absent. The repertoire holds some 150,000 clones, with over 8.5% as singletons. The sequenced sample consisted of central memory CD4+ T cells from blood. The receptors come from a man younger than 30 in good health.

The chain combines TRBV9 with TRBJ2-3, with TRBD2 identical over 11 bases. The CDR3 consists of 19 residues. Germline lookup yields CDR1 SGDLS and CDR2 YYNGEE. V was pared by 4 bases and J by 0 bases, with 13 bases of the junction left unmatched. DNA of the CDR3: TGTGCCAGCAGCACGTACGGGCTAGCGGGGGGTCTTAGCACAGATACGCAGTATTTT. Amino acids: CASSTYGLAGGLSTDTQYF.

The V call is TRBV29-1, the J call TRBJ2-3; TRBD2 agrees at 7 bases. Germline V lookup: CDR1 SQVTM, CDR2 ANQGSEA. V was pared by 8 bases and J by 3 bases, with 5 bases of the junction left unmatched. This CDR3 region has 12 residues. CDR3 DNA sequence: TGCAGCTCCGGAGCGGGGACAGATACGCAGTATTTT. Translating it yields CSSGAGTDTQYF.

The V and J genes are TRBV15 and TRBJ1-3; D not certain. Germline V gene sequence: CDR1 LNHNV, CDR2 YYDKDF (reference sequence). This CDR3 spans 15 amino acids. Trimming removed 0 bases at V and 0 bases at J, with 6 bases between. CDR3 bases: TGTGCCACCAGCAGAGATATCACCTCTGGAAACACCATATATTTT. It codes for CATSRDITSGNTIYF.

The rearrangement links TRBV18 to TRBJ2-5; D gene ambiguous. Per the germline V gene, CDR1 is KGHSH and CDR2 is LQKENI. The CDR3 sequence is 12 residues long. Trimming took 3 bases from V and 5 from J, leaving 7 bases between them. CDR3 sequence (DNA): TGTGCCAGCTCACCTCGAAGGGAGACCCAGTACTTC. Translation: CASSPRRETQYF.

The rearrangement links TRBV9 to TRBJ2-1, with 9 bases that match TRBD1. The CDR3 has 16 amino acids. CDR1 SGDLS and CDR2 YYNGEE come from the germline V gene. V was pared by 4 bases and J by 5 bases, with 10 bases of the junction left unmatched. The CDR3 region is CASSPRPDRGNNEQFF. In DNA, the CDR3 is TGTGCCAGCAGCCCGCGGCCTGACAGGGGGAACAATGAGCAGTTCTTC.

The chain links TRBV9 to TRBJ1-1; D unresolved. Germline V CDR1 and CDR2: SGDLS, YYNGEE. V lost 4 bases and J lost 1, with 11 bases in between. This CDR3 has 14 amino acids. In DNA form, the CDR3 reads TGTGCCAGCAGCCCCCATATTGGGAACACTGAAGCTTTCTTT. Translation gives CASSPHIGNTEAFF.

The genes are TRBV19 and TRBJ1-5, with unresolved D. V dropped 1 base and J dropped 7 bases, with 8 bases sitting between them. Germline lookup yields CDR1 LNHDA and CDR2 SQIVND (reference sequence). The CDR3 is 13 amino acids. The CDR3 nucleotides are TGTGCCAGTAGTATAGCGTGGGGACAGCCCCAGCATTTT. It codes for CASSIAWGQPQHF.

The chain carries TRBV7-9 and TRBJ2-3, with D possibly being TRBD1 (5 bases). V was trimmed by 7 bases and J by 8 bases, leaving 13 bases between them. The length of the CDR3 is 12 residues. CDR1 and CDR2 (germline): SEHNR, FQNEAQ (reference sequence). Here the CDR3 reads CASNTGPGTQYF. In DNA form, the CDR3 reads TGTGCCAGCAACACAGGCCCGGGTACGCAGTATTTT.

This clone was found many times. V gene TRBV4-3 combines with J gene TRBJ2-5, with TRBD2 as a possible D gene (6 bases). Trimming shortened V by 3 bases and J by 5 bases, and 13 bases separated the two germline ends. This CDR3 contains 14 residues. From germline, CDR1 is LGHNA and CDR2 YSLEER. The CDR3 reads CASSQGLGGETQYF. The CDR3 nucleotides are TGCGCCAGCAGCCAGGGGCTAGGAGGGGAGACCCAGTACTTC.

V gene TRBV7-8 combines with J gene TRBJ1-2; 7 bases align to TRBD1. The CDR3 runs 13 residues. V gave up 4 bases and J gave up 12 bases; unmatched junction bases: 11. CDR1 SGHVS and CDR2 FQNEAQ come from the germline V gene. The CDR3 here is CASSSTQDRNHTF. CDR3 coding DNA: TGTGCCAGCAGCTCGACCCAGGACAGGAATCACACCTTC. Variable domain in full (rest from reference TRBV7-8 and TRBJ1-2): GAGVSQSPRYKVAKRGQDVALRCDPISGHVSLFWYQQALGQGPEFLTYFQNEAQLDKSGLPSDRFFAERPEGSVSTLKIQRTQQEDSAVYLCASSSTQDRNHTFGSGTRLTVV.

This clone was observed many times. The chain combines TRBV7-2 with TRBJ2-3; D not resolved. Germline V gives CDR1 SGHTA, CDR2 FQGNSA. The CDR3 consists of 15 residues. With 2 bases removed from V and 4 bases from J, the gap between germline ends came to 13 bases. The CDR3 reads CASSLFSYPADTQYF. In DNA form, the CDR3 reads TGTGCCAGCAGCTTATTTTCTTACCCGGCAGATACGCAGTATTTT.